This TCR beta chain was identified during a study of T cell responses to AZD1222 COVID-19 vaccine. About the study: Samples with a second dose at about 4 or about 12 weeks were pooled together. Study results and caveats: Rises in breadth and depth of Spike-specific TCRs came after two AZD1222 doses. Donor demographics were predominantly white British with a female majority; clonal diversity may be underestimated. Spike-wide coverage was observed for vaccine-associated CD4 TCRs, with dominant responses at 160-218 and 743-854.

In the case of this clone: What it recognizes is unknown.

The CDR3 totals 16 residues. Per the germline V gene, CDR1 is MDHEN and CDR2 is SYDVKM. With 3 bases clipped from V and 6 bases from J, the junction kept 9 bases outside the gene matches. The assay was immunoSEQ multiplex PCR, and TCRdb's table has in-frame clones only and misses some. The table records 90,000 to 130,000 clones, about 80% of them present only once. The clonotype originates from an adult in good health. V usage is TRBV28 and J usage is TRBJ1-5; 9 nucleotides agree with TRBD1. Sequencing used peripheral blood, obtained on day 0 of AZD1222 vaccination. Here the CDR3 reads CASSFTLNRGPQPQHF. CDR3 nucleotides: TGTGCCAGCAGTTTTACCCTGAACAGGGGGCCTCAGCCCCAGCATTTT.